The sequence of this T cell receptor beta chain was determined in a study of PD-1 blockade in classical Hodgkin lymphoma. Study results and caveats: The authors have not defined what causes the repertoire differences, possibly disease activity or prior therapy. CD4+ TCR diversity, unlike CD8+, rose significantly by C4D1.

As regards this clone: Its specificity is unknown.

With V trimmed by 5 bases and J by 1 base, 7 bases remained unmatched. This CDR3 has 15 amino acids. The germline V gene has CDR1 MDHEN and CDR2 SYDVKM. TCRdb keeps only in-frame clones here, not all; method: immunoSEQ multiplex PCR. The table records 6,500 to 9,000 clones, over 60% of them present only once. Time point here: cycle 4 day 1 (C4D1), after less than 7 weeks of nivolumab. Each patient's relapse followed autologous stem cell transplantation, and brentuximab vedotin exposure varied. Complete response, partial response or progressive disease was recorded as best response. This clonotype was sampled from a human donor with classical Hodgkin lymphoma. The sequencing here drew on peripheral blood mononuclear cells (PBMCs), taken before the fourth cycle of nivolumab. The chain combines TRBV28 with TRBJ2-7; 8 bases match TRBD1. The CDR3 is CASSPTGALSYEQYF. The CDR3, as DNA: TGTGCCAGCAGTCCGACAGGGGCACTATCCTACGAGCAGTACTTC.